The 21 T cell receptor beta chains reported below all come from one sample, sequenced in a study of shared clonotypes between healthy human individuals. Using immunoSEQ multiplex PCR, the repertoire was profiled, and TCRdb retains in-frame clones only, with some absent. The sample gives millions of clones, 85% to 95% of which show up once; under 0.15% is in the top ten. Material: naive CD4+ T cells sorted from blood. Subset indicated: CD45RA+ positively selected. The receptors were gathered from a man in his late teens or twenties in good health.

The chain couples TRBV7-2 to TRBJ2-1, with no clear D. The CDR3 totals 13 residues. The V gene lost 3 bases and the J gene lost 4 bases, with 7 bases spanning the gap. Germline CDR1 and CDR2: SGHTA and FQGNSA. Written as DNA, the CDR3 is TGTGCCAGCAGCTTTCGCGAATACAATGAGCAGTTCTTC. The encoded protein is CASSFREYNEQFF.

This clone was detected a few times. Other nucleotide sequences from this sample produce the same CDR3. The chain combines TRBV11-2 with TRBJ1-1; 8 positions match TRBD1. V was pared by 4 bases and J by 4 bases, with 5 bases of the junction left unmatched. This CDR3 is 14 amino acids long. CDR1 and CDR2 from the germline V gene are SGHAT and FQNNGV. DNA for the CDR3: TGTGCCAGCAGCTCCCAGGGGGCGGTCACTGAAGCTTTCTTT. As protein: CASSSQGAVTEAFF.

This clone was seen once. The rearrangement uses TRBV21-1 and TRBJ2-6; the D call of TRBD1 is as the table states it, not checked on the DNA. TRBV21-1 is described as a pseudogene. There are 18 residues in the CDR3. CDR3 sequence: CASSKVTGPGSGANVLTF. The CDR3 DNA follows: TGTGCCAGCAGCAAAGTGACAGGGCCAGGCTCTGGGGCCAACGTCCTGACTTTC.

This clone was detected only once. The genes are TRBV25-1 and TRBJ2-1; 9 bases fit TRBD2. Trimming removed 4 bases from V and 6 bases from J; junction bases left unmatched: 13. CDR1 is MGHDK and CDR2 is SYGVNS in the germline V gene. The CDR3 contains 17 residues. CDR3 amino acids: CASSALPGGSGSNEQFF. In DNA form, the CDR3 reads TGTGCCAGCAGTGCCCTCCCAGGGGGTAGCGGGAGCAATGAGCAGTTCTTC.

The CDR3 DNA is TGTGCCAGCAGCGCCAGGACAGGGGAAGAAAAACTGTTTTTT. This translates into CASSARTGEEKLFF. The V call is TRBV11-2, the J call TRBJ1-4; TRBD1 agrees at 9 bases. The CDR3 is 14 amino acids. Germline lookup yields CDR1 SGHAT and CDR2 FQNNGV. Germline trimming cut 5 bases from V and 8 bases from J; bases unmatched to any gene: 6.

The J gene is TRBJ1-2, the V gene TRBV11-2; D is perhaps TRBD1 (6 bases). V lost 5 bases and J 9 bases, leaving 22 bases between the germline ends. This CDR3 comprises 15 residues. Per the germline V gene, CDR1 is SGHAT and CDR2 is FQNNGV. CDR3 in DNA: TGTGCCAGCAGCCCCGGACTTTTAACAGGGTCTCGCTACACCTTC. Translating gives CASSPGLLTGSRYTF.

The rearrangement joins TRBV7-9 to TRBJ1-4; D not resolved. V lost 4 bases to trimming and J lost 6 bases, with 12 bases between them. CDR1 and CDR2 (germline): SEHNR, FQNEAQ (reference sequence). The CDR3 runs 14 residues. The CDR3 region has the DNA TGTGCCAGCAGCTACCCCCCAGGAGATGAAAAACTGTTTTTT. Protein: CASSYPPGDEKLFF.

This CDR3 is CASGVSGKQYF. DNA for the CDR3: TGTGCCAGCGGTGTGAGCGGGAAGCAGTACTTC. The chain links TRBV6-6 to TRBJ2-7; 7 bases match TRBD2. This CDR3 spans 11 amino acids. V shed 8 bases and J 8 bases; nucleotides not matched to a gene: 6. Germline CDR1 and CDR2: MNHNY and SVGAGI (reference sequence).

The chain recombines TRBV6-5 with TRBJ1-4; 9 bases line up with TRBD1. In germline, CDR1 is MNHEY, CDR2 SVGAGI. V shed 0 bases and J 10 bases; nucleotides not matched to a gene: 6. The CDR3 covers 15 residues. CDR3 sequence (DNA): TGTGCCAGCAGTTACTCAGGACAGGGGTCCGGAAAACTGTTTTTT. It is translated as CASSYSGQGSGKLFF.

The chain joins TRBV5-1 to TRBJ2-3; D is ambiguous. Trimming removed 0 bases at V and 4 bases at J, with 9 bases between. Germline lookup yields CDR1 SGHRS and CDR2 YFSETQ. The CDR3 is 14 residues long. The CDR3 loop reads CASSLDVRADTQYF. CDR3 DNA: TGCGCCAGCAGCTTGGACGTTCGGGCAGATACGCAGTATTTT.

The chain joins TRBV4-1 to TRBJ2-5, with D possibly matching TRBD2 (7 bases). The J call may be incorrect, as the DNA end agrees better with TRBJ2-7. Germline lookup yields CDR1 MGHRA and CDR2 YSYEKL. There are 16 residues in the CDR3. This CDR3 is CASSQEQRGGLYEQYF. The CDR3 DNA reads TGCGCCAGCAGCCAAGAGCAGAGGGGGGGGCTGTACGAGCAGTACTTC.

The gene calls are TRBV5-1 and TRBJ1-4; TRBD1 matches at 9 bases. Looked up from germline, CDR1 is SGHRS and CDR2 is YFSETQ. V lost 2 bases, J lost 8 bases, and 4 bases stayed unmatched. This CDR3 is 14 amino acids long. Written as DNA, the CDR3 is TGCGCCAGCAGCTTACAGGGGGCTTCGGAAAAACTGTTTTTT. Amino acids: CASSLQGASEKLFF.

This CDR3 is CASSSFGLASYEQYF. CDR3 sequence (DNA): TGTGCCAGCAGCTCTTTCGGACTGGCGTCCTACGAGCAGTACTTC. The chain combines TRBV11-2 with TRBJ2-7, with TRBD2 as a possible D gene (5 bases). V lost 4 bases and J 1 base, leaving 14 bases between the germline ends. Germline V gives CDR1 SGHAT, CDR2 FQNNGV. The CDR3 contains 15 residues.

About this clone itself: Other DNA sequences from this sample encode an identical CDR3 as well. The rearrangement links TRBV5-5 to TRBJ2-3; D remains ambiguous. CDR1 is SGHKS and CDR2 is YYEKEE in the germline V gene (reference sequence). The CDR3 length is 12 residues. V was clipped by 0 bases and J by 4 bases, with 3 bases between them. CDR3 loop: CASSLGADTQYF. The CDR3, as DNA: TGTGCCAGCAGCTTGGGGGCAGATACGCAGTATTTT.

This chain uses TRBV2 with TRBJ1-1; D unclear. The germline V gene has CDR1 SNHLY and CDR2 FYNNEI. V shed 0 bases and J shed 5 bases, with 7 bases lying between them. The CDR3 spans 13 residues. The CDR3 is CASSEAAVTEAFF. The DNA for the CDR3 is TGTGCCAGCAGTGAAGCCGCAGTGACTGAAGCTTTCTTT.

The rearrangement uses TRBV10-3 and TRBJ1-5; D is perhaps TRBD1 (6 bases). Germline values: CDR1 ENHRY, CDR2 SYGVKD. V lost 10 bases and J 3 bases, leaving 19 bases between the germline ends. The CDR3 is 15 residues long. The CDR3 DNA reads TGTGCCAGCAGCCCCCAGGACAGCCCCAATCAGCCCCAGCATTTT. This gives the protein CASSPQDSPNQPQHF.

The chain combines TRBV6-1 with TRBJ2-1; D tentatively fits TRBD1 or TRBD2 (5 bases each). Germline values: CDR1 MNHNS, CDR2 SASEGT. The V end was cut by 2 bases, the J end by 6 bases, with 14 bases between. The CDR3 is 15 residues long. CDR3 nucleotides: TGTGCCAGCAGTGAATACGGGACCCGCGGCAATGAGCAGTTCTTC. This translates into CASSEYGTRGNEQFF.

This clone was found a few times. The chain employs TRBV5-1 and TRBJ1-1; TRBD1 aligns across 7 bases. The CDR3 runs to 13 residues. V shed 4 bases and J 3 bases; nucleotides not matched to a gene: 3. Per germline, CDR1 SGHRS and CDR2 YFSETQ. Here the CDR3 DNA reads TGCGCCAGCAGCCCCGGACAGGACACTGAAGCTTTCTTT. Protein product: CASSPGQDTEAFF.

The J gene is TRBJ2-3, the V gene TRBV7-9, with 10 bases aligning to TRBD1. CDR3 length equals 16 residues. With V trimmed by 5 bases and J by 3 bases, 8 bases remained unmatched. Germline CDR1 is SEHNR and CDR2 is FQNEAQ (reference sequence). The CDR3 loop reads CASSASPGQGTDTQYF. DNA for the CDR3: TGTGCCAGCAGCGCCAGCCCGGGACAGGGGACAGATACGCAGTATTTT. The entire variable domain, with the rest obtained from reference TRBV7-9 and TRBJ2-3, is as follows: DTGVSQNPRHKITKRGQNVTFRCDPISEHNRLYWYRQTLGQGPEFLTYFQNEAQLEKSRLLSDRFSAERPKGSFSTLEIQRTEQGDSAMYLCASSASPGQGTDTQYFGPGTRLTVL.

The rearrangement joins TRBV19 to TRBJ2-7; 7 bases agree with TRBD1. V shed 5 bases, J shed 1 base, and the junction held 11 bases outside the gene matches. The germline CDR1 and CDR2 sequences are LNHDA and SQIVND (reference sequence). The CDR3 totals 16 residues. The CDR3 here is CASSPLGTVFSYEQYF. The CDR3 nucleotides are TGTGCCAGTAGTCCTCTAGGGACAGTTTTTTCCTACGAGCAGTACTTC.

Only a few counts were recorded for this clone. The V and J genes are TRBV5-5 and TRBJ2-4, with a possible D match to TRBD1 (5 bases). There are 15 residues in the CDR3. Germline assignment: CDR1 SGHKS and CDR2 YYEKEE (reference sequence). Trimming removed 0 bases at V and 6 bases at J, with 13 bases between. Here the CDR3 DNA reads TGTGCCAGCAGCTTGGGACAGCGCTTTGGAAACATTCAGTACTTC. This codes for CASSLGQRFGNIQYF.